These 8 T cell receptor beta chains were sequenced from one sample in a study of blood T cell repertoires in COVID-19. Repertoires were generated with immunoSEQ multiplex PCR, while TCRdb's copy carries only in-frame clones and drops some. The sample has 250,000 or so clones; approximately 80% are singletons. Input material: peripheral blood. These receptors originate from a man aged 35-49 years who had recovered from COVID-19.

The CDR3 here is CASSDPDIPTDTQYF. CDR3 nucleotides: TGTGCCAGCAGTGACCCTGACATCCCCACAGATACGCAGTATTTT. The chain carries TRBV2 and TRBJ2-3; D gene ambiguous. Trimming took 3 bases from V and 2 from J, leaving 12 bases between them. This CDR3 comprises 15 residues. Germline V CDR1 and CDR2: SNHLY, FYNNEI.

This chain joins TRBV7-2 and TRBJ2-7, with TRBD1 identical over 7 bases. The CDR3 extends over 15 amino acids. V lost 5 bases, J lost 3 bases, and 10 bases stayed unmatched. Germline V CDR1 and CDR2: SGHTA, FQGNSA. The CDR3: CASSAGGRAVYEQYF. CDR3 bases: TGTGCCAGCAGCGCAGGGGGTAGGGCAGTCTACGAGCAGTACTTC.

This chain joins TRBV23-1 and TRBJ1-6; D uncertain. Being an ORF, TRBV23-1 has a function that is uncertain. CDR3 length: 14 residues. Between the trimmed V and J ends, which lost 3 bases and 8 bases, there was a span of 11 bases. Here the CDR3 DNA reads TGCGCCAGCAGTCACGTTAGCATACATTCACCCCTCCACTTT. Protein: CASSHVSIHSPLHF.

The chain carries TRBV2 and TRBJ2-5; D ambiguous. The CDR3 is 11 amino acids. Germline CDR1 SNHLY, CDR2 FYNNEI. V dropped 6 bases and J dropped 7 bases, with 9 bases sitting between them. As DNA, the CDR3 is TGTGCCAGCAGCCAGACTTGGACCCAGTACTTC. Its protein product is CASSQTWTQYF. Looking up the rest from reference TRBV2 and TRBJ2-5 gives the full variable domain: EPEVTQTPSHQVTQMGQEVILRCVPISNHLYFYWYRQILGQKVEFLVSFYNNEISEKSEIFDDQFSVERPDGSNFTLKIRSTKLEDSAMYFCASSQTWTQYFGPGTRLLVL.

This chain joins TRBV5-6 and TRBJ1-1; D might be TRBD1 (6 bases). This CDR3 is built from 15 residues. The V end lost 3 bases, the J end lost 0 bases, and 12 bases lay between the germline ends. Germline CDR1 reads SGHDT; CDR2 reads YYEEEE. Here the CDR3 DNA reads TGTGCCAGCAGCTACAGGGTTCGGGTGAACACTGAAGCTTTCTTT. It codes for CASSYRVRVNTEAFF.

CDR3 loop: CASGSGQLVSTF. The CDR3 DNA sequence: TGTGCCAGCGGCTCGGGACAGCTAGTATCCACCTTC. The gene calls are TRBV27 and TRBJ1-2; 7 nucleotides align to TRBD1. Trimming cost V 8 bases and J 13 bases; bases outside gene matches: 13. The CDR3 has 12 residues. Germline V gene sequence: CDR1 MNHEY, CDR2 SMNVEV (reference sequence).

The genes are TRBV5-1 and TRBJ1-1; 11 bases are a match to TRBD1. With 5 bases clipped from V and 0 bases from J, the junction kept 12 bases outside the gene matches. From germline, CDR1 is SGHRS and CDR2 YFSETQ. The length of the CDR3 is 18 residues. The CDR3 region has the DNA TGCGCCAGCAGGAGGGGTGAGGGACAGGGGGTTTTGAACACTGAAGCTTTCTTT. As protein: CASRRGEGQGVLNTEAFF.

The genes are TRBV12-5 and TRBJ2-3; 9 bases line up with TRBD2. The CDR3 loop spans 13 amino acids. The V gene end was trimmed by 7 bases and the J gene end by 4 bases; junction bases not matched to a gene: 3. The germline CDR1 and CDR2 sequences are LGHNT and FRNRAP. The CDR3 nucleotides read TGTGCTAGTGCTAGACTAGCGGCAGATACGCAGTATTTT. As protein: CASARLAADTQYF.